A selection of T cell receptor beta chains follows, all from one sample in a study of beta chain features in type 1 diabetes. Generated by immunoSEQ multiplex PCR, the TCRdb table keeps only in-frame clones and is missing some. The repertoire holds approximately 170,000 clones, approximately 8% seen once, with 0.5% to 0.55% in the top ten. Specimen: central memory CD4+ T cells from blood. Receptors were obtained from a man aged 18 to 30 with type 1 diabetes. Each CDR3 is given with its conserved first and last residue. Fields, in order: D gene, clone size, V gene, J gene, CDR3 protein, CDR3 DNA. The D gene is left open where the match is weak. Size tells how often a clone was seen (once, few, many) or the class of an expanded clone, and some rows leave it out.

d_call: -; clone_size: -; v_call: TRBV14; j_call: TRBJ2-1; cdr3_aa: CASSQVRGRGEQFF; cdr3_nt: TGTGCCAGCAGCCAAGTAAGGGGGAGGGGCGAGCAGTTCTTC
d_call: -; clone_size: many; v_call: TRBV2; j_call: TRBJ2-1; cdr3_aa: CASGEPALWTSSYNEQFF; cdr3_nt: TGTGCCAGCGGGGAGCCCGCTTTGTGGACCAGTTCCTACAATGAGCAGTTCTTC
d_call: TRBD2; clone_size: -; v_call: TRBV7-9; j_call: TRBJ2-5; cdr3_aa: CASTPGLARQETQYF; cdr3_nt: TGTGCCAGCACCCCAGGACTAGCGAGGCAAGAGACCCAGTACTTC
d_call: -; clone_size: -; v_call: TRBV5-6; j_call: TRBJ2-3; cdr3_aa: CASSFGAVTDTQYF; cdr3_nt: TGTGCCAGCAGCTTCGGAGCGGTCACAGATACGCAGTATTTT
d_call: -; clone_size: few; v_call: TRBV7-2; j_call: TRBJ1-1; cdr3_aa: CASSLVRLSEAFF; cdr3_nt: TGTGCCAGCAGCTTAGTGCGGCTGTCTGAAGCTTTCTTT
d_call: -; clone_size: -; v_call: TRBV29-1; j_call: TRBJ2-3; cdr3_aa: CSGGQSTDTQYF; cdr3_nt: TGCAGCGGCGGACAGAGCACAGATACGCAGTATTTT
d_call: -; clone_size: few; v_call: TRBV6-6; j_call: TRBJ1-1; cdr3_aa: CATNGQMNTEAFF; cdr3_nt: TGTGCCACCAATGGGCAGATGAACACTGAAGCTTTCTTT
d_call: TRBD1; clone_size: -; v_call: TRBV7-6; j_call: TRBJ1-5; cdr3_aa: CASSPRDSNSNQPQHF; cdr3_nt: TGTGCCAGCAGCCCGCGGGACAGTAATAGCAATCAGCCCCAGCATTTT
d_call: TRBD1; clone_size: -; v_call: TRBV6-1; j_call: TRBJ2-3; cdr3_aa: CASRAGQGLRDTQYF; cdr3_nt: TGTGCCAGCAGAGCGGGACAGGGGCTTCGAGATACGCAGTATTTT
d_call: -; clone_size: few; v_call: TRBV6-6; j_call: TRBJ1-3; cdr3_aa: CASSPGFSGNTIYF; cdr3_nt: TGTGCCAGCAGCCCCGGGTTCTCTGGAAACACCATATATTTT
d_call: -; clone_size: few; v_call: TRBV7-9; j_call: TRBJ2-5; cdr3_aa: CASSLANRETQYF; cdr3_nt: TGTGCCAGCAGCTTGGCCAACCGCGAGACCCAGTACTTC
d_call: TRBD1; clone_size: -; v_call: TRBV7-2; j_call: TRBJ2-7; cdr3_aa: CASSLEGQSEYF; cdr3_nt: TGTGCCAGCAGCTTAGAGGGACAGTCGGAGTACTTC
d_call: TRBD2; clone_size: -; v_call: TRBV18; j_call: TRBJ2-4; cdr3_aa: CASSPTASGKNIQYF; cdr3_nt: TGTGCCAGCTCACCTACCGCTAGCGGCAAAAACATTCAGTACTTC
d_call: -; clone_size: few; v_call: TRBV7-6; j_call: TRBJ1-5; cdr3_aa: CASSLDTGNNQPQHF; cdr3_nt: TGTGCCAGCAGCTTAGATACAGGGAACAATCAGCCCCAGCATTTT
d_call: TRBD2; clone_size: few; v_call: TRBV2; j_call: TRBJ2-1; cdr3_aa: CASSDSGGGYNEQFF; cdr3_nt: TGTGCCAGCAGTGATTCGGGGGGGGGCTACAATGAGCAGTTCTTC
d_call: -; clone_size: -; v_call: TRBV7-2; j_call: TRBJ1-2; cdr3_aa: CASSFYRDYTF; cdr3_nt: TGTGCCAGCAGCTTCTATCGGGACTACACCTTC
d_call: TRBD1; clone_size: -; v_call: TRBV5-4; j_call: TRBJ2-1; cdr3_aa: CASSFDRGYNEQFF; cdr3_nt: TGTGCCAGCAGCTTCGACAGGGGCTACAATGAGCAGTTCTTC
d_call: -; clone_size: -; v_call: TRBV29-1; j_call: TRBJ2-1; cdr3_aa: CSVEGRVYNEQFF; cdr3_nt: TGCAGCGTTGAGGGCAGGGTCTACAATGAGCAGTTCTTC
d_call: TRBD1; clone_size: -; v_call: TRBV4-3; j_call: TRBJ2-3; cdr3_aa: CASSHMRGGPDTDTQYF; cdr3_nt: TGCGCCAGCAGCCATATGAGAGGGGGCCCCGACACAGATACGCAGTATTTT
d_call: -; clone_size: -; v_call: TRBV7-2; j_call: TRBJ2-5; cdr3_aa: CASSSGSPRETQYF; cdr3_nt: TGTGCCAGCAGCTCGGGGTCCCCACGGGAGACCCAGTACTTC
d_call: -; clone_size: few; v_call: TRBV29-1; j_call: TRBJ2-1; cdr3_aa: CSVDSWLGSYNEQFF; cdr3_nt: TGCAGCGTTGACTCGTGGCTTGGCTCCTACAATGAGCAGTTCTTC
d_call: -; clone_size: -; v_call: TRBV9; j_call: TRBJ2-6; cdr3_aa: CASTTGVSSGANVLTF; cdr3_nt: TGTGCCAGCACTACCGGGGTGAGCTCTGGGGCCAACGTCCTGACTTTC